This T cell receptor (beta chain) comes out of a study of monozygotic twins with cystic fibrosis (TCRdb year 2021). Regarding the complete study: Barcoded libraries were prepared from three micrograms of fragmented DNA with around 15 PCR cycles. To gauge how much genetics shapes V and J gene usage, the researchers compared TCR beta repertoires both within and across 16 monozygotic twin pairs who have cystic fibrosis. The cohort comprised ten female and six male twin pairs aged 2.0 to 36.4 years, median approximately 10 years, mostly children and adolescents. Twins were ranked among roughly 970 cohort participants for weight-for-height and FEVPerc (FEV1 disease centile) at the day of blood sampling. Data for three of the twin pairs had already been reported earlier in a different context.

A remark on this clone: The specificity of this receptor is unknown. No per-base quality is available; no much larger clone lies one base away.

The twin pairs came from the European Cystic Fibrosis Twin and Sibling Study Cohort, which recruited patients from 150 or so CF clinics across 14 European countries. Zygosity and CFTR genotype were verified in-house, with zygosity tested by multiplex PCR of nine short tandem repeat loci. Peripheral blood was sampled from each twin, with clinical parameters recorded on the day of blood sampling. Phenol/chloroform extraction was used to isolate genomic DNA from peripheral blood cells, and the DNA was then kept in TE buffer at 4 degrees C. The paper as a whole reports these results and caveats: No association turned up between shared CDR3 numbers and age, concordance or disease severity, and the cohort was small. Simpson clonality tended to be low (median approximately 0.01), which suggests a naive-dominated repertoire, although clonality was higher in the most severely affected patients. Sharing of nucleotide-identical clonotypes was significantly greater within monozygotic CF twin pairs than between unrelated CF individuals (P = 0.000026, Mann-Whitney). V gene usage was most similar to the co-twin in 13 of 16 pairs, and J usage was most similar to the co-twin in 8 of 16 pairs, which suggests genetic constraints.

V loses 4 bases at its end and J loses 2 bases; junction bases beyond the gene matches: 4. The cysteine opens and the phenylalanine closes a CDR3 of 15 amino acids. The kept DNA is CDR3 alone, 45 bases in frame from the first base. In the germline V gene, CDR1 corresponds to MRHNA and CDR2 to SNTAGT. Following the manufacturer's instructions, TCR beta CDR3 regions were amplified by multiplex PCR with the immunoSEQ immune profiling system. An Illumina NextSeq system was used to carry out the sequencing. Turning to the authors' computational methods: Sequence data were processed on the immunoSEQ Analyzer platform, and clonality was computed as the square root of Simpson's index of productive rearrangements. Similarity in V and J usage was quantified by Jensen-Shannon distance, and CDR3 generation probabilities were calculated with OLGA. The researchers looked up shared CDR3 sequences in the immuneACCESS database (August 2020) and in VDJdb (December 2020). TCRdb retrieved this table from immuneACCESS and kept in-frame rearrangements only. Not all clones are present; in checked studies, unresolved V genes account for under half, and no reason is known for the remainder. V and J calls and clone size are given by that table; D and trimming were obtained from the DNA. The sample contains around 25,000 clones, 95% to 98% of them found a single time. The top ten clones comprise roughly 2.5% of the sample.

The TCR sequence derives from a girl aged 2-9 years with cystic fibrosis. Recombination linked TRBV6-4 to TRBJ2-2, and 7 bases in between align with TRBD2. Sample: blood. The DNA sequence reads TGTGCCAGCAGTGCTAGCGGACTTAACACCGGGGAGCTGTTTTTT. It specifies CASSASGLNTGELFF.